This T cell receptor beta chain was retrieved from a study of beta chain features in type 1 diabetes. Of the isolated RNA, all was reverse transcribed, and so the sequenced material was expressed TCRB transcripts. Libraries were prepared by immunoSEQ multiplex PCR; TCRdb keeps only in-frame clonotypes and omits some of them. This table has 330,000 or so clones, 15% to 20% appearing once. This clone occurred a few times. The germline V gene has CDR1 SGHTA and CDR2 FQGTGA. This CDR3 is 15 amino acids long. V lost 3 bases and J lost 3; bases outside the gene matches: 3. The sequence derives from a woman aged 18-29 years in good health. The chain recombines TRBV7-3 with TRBJ2-2; TRBD1 agrees at 8 bases. The material sequenced was naive CD4+ T cells from blood. The CDR3 spells CASSFAGGDTGELFF. CDR3 coding DNA: TGTGCCAGCAGCTTTGCAGGGGGCGACACCGGGGAGCTGTTTTTT.